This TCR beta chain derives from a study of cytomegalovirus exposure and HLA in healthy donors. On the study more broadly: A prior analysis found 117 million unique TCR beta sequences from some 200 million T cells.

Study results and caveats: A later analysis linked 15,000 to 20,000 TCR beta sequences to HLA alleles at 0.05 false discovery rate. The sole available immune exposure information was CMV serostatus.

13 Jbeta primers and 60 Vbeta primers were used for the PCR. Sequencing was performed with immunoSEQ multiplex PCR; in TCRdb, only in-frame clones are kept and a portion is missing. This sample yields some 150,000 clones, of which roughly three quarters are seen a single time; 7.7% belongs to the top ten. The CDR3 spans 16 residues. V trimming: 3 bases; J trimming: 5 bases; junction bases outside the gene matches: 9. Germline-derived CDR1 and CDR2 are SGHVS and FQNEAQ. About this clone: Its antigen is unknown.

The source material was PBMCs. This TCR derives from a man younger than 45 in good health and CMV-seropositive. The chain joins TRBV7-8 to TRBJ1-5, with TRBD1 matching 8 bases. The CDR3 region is CASSFIGQGIDQPQHF. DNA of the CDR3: TGTGCCAGCAGCTTCATAGGACAGGGCATAGATCAGCCCCAGCATTTT.